The 25 T cell receptor beta chains below were found in one sample sequenced in a study of shared T cell receptors in the human thymus. The method was immunoSEQ multiplex PCR; TCRdb's version includes in-frame clones alone and lacks a portion of them. Among a few hundred thousand clones listed, roughly 94% were seen once. Sequenced material: thymocytes. These receptors were taken from a human donor.

The rearrangement uses TRBV6-4 and TRBJ2-2; the D gene could be TRBD1 or TRBD2 (5 bases each). The germline gives CDR1 MRHNA, CDR2 SNTAGT. V lost 0 bases and J 1 base, leaving 9 bases between the germline ends. The CDR3 covers 16 residues. CDR3 amino acids: CASSDSGVKNTGELFF. The CDR3 nucleotides read TGTGCCAGCAGTGACTCGGGGGTTAAGAACACCGGGGAGCTGTTTTTT.

The chain has TRBV6-6 and TRBJ2-5, with 13 bases matching TRBD2. The CDR3 is 15 amino acids. Germline-derived CDR1 and CDR2 are MNHNY and SVGAGI (reference sequence). V lost 4 bases, J lost 2 bases, and 1 base stayed unmatched. CDR3 bases: TGTGCCAGCAGTTCGGGACTAGCGGGGCAAGAGACCCAGTACTTC. Protein: CASSSGLAGQETQYF.

The V gene is TRBV4-1, the J gene TRBJ2-2; D remains unclear. Per germline, CDR1 MGHRA and CDR2 YSYEKL. CDR3 length equals 15 residues. The V and J ends lost 2 bases and 6 bases respectively, with 13 bases between them. This CDR3 reads CASSQTLSVPGELFF. CDR3 coding DNA: TGCGCCAGCAGCCAAACCTTAAGCGTGCCCGGGGAGCTGTTTTTT.

The chain couples TRBV7-2 to TRBJ2-7, with D maybe TRBD2 (6 bases). The CDR3 spans 15 residues. Per germline, CDR1 SGHTA and CDR2 FQGNSA. V was cut by 5 bases and J by 3 bases, with 17 bases left in between. Written as DNA, the CDR3 is TGTGCCAGCAGCATTAGGGAGGACTCCTTCTACGAGCAGTACTTC. Translating gives CASSIREDSFYEQYF.

The J gene is TRBJ2-2, the V gene TRBV7-2; the D gene is possibly TRBD2 (6 bases). V lost 1 base to trimming and J lost 0 bases, with 6 bases between them. The CDR3 has 15 residues. CDR1 is SGHTA and CDR2 is FQGNSA in the germline V gene. The CDR3 here is CASSLGGANTGELFF. The CDR3 bases are TGTGCCAGCAGCTTAGGGGGGGCGAACACCGGGGAGCTGTTTTTT.

The genes are TRBV7-9 and TRBJ2-1, with TRBD2 matching 9 bases. V dropped 1 base and J dropped 5; count of bases not matched to a gene: 15. Germline loops: CDR1 SEHNR, CDR2 FQNEAQ (reference sequence). The CDR3 totals 19 residues. The CDR3 loop is CASSLGHSGSRREHNEQFF. As DNA, the CDR3 is TGTGCCAGCAGCTTAGGGCATAGCGGGAGTCGCAGAGAACACAATGAGCAGTTCTTC.

The chain recombines TRBV7-2 with TRBJ1-1; D is possibly TRBD1 (5 bases). V was pared by 3 bases and J by 7 bases, with 15 bases between. From germline, CDR1 is SGHTA and CDR2 FQGNSA. The CDR3 totals 14 residues. CDR3 nucleotide sequence: TGTGCCAGCAGCTTCGGACGGGGGAAGGGTGAAGCTTTCTTT. Protein: CASSFGRGKGEAFF.

The chain links TRBV7-6 to TRBJ1-4; TRBD1 is a possible D gene (5 bases). This CDR3 is 15 amino acids long. V was cut by 5 bases and J by 3 bases, with 13 bases left in between. CDR1 and CDR2 (germline): SGHVS, FNYEAQ. The CDR3 bases are TGTGCCAGCAGCCCCAAGGGGTGGCCTAATGAAAAACTGTTTTTT. The encoded protein is CASSPKGWPNEKLFF.

This sequence joins TRBV4-3 and TRBJ2-7, with D possibly being TRBD2 (6 bases). Looked up from germline, CDR1 is LGHNA and CDR2 is YSLEER. The V and J ends lost 0 bases and 6 bases respectively, with 18 bases between them. This CDR3 is 16 amino acids long. The CDR3 region is CASSQETGRGGGEQYF. The DNA for the CDR3 is TGCGCCAGCAGCCAAGAAACGGGTAGGGGAGGAGGCGAGCAGTACTTC.

The V gene is TRBV27, the J gene TRBJ1-2, with TRBD1 identical over 7 bases. V was pared by 8 bases and J by 8 bases, with 17 bases of the junction left unmatched. The CDR3 contains 15 residues. The germline CDR1 and CDR2 sequences are MNHEY and SMNVEV (reference sequence). As DNA, the CDR3 is TGTGCCAGCCTTATTGACGCCGACAGGGCGGGAGGCTACACCTTC. Encoded protein: CASLIDADRAGGYTF.

The chain joins TRBV28 to TRBJ2-2, with 9 bases that match TRBD1. Germline CDR1 and CDR2: MDHEN and SYDVKM. The CDR3 contains 16 residues. The V and J ends lost 2 bases and 3 bases, in that order; junction bases with no gene match: 4. CDR3 sequence reads: CASSLMGTGYTGELFF. The CDR3 nucleotides read TGTGCCAGCAGTTTAATGGGGACAGGGTACACCGGGGAGCTGTTTTTT. The full variable domain, with the rest looked up from reference TRBV28 and TRBJ2-2, is DVKVTQSSRYLVKRTGEKVFLECVQDMDHENMFWYRQDPGLGLRLIYFSYDVKMKEKGDIPEGYSVSREKKERFSLILESASTNQTSMYLCASSLMGTGYTGELFFGEGSRLTVL.

J is TRBJ2-7 and V is TRBV6-4, with a possible D match to TRBD2 (5 bases). From germline, CDR1 is MRHNA and CDR2 SNTAGT. This CDR3 region has 16 residues. The germline V and J ends were trimmed by 4 bases and 0 bases, with 16 bases remaining between them. The CDR3 nucleotides read TGTGCCAGCAGTGTCGAGGGTAGCCCGGCCTCCTACGAGCAGTACTTC. Its protein is CASSVEGSPASYEQYF.

This clone was seen only once. The chain recombines TRBV6-5 with TRBJ2-7; D gene unclear. Germline values: CDR1 MNHEY, CDR2 SVGAGI. There are 13 residues in the CDR3. With 2 bases removed from V and 2 bases from J, the gap between germline ends came to 7 bases. This chain's CDR3 is CASSYALPYEQYF. In DNA form, the CDR3 reads TGTGCCAGCAGTTACGCCCTACCCTACGAGCAGTACTTC.

The chain has TRBV14 and TRBJ1-3; D remains unclear. Germline assignment: CDR1 SGHDN and CDR2 FVKESK. The germline V and J ends were trimmed by 0 bases and 0 bases, with 21 bases remaining between them. CDR3 length: 20 amino acids. The CDR3 region has the DNA TGTGCCAGCAGCCAAGATGCGGATGATTTACAGCGACACTCTGGAAACACCATATATTTT. Residues: CASSQDADDLQRHSGNTIYF.

CDR3 region: CASKVGTSISYEQYF. The CDR3 DNA sequence: TGTGCCAGCAAGGTAGGGACTAGCATTTCCTACGAGCAGTACTTC. The chain recombines TRBV6-1 with TRBJ2-7; 9 nucleotides line up with TRBD2. This CDR3 contains 15 residues. Germline V CDR1 and CDR2: MNHNS, SASEGT. Unmatched junction bases numbered 8, after V lost 7 bases and J lost 1 base.

The V call is TRBV11-2, the J call TRBJ1-2, with 7 positions matching TRBD1. V shed 2 bases and J 8 bases; nucleotides not matched to a gene: 11. The CDR3 covers 15 residues. Germline-derived CDR1 and CDR2 are SGHAT and FQNNGV. CDR3: CASSLTKRTGVGYTF. The CDR3 nucleotides are TGTGCCAGCAGCTTAACTAAACGGACAGGAGTCGGCTACACCTTC.

CDR3 nucleotide sequence: TGTGCCAGCAGTTATTTTGACAGGGAGGCCACTGAAGCTTTCTTT. Translation gives CASSYFDREATEAFF. The V gene is TRBV6-5, the J gene TRBJ1-1; 7 bases fit TRBD1. V was pared by 3 bases and J by 4 bases, with 8 bases of the junction left unmatched. In germline, CDR1 is MNHEY, CDR2 SVGAGI. CDR3 length: 15 residues.

This clone was seen just once. The rearrangement uses TRBV21-1 and TRBJ1-5; TRBD1 was called by the table and not checked on the DNA. TRBV21-1 is noted as a pseudogene. There are 18 residues in the CDR3. The CDR3: CASSSSGRGYHSNQPQHF. The CDR3 nucleotides read TGTGCCAGCAGCAGTTCCGGCAGGGGGTACCATAGCAATCAGCCCCAGCATTTT.

This clone was seen just once. The chain employs TRBV28 and TRBJ2-2; 9 bases line up with TRBD1. The CDR3 consists of 17 residues. CDR1 is MDHEN, CDR2 SYDVKM, per germline. The V gene end was trimmed by 3 bases and the J gene end by 2 bases; junction bases not matched to a gene: 7. The CDR3 DNA is TGTGCCAGCAGTTTTATAACAGGGGGCTTAAACACCGGGGAGCTGTTTTTT. Translation: CASSFITGGLNTGELFF.

This chain uses TRBV12-5 with TRBJ1-1; 10 nucleotides align to TRBD1. Germline CDR1 is LGHNT and CDR2 is FRNRAP. The CDR3 consists of 14 residues. The trim removed 3 bases at V and 4 bases at J, leaving 2 bases unmatched. CDR3 coding DNA: TGTGCTAGTGGTTTCGGACAGGGGGGCACTGAAGCTTTCTTT. This codes for CASGFGQGGTEAFF.

The V call is TRBV29-1, the J call TRBJ2-7; 7 bases are shared with TRBD2. Trimming removed 7 bases from V and 0 bases from J; junction bases left unmatched: 21. The CDR3 consists of 18 residues. Germline values: CDR1 SQVTM, CDR2 ANQGSEA. The CDR3: CSATAGMGSSLGSYEQYF. CDR3 DNA: TGCAGCGCAACAGCGGGGATGGGGTCTTCGTTAGGCTCCTACGAGCAGTACTTC.

This sequence joins TRBV6-6 and TRBJ1-2; no clear D gene. Per germline, CDR1 MNHNY and CDR2 SVGAGI (reference sequence). This CDR3 spans 14 amino acids. Trimming stripped 6 bases from V and 6 bases from J, with 17 bases between. CDR3 amino acids: CASRPPHGRDGYTF. CDR3 sequence (DNA): TGTGCCAGCAGACCCCCCCACGGAAGGGATGGCTACACCTTC.

This chain uses TRBV7-3 with TRBJ2-1; possible D gene TRBD1, 8 bases. CDR3 length: 15 amino acids. V lost 5 bases, J lost 8 bases, and 19 bases lay in between. The germline V gene encodes CDR1 SGHTA and CDR2 FQGTGA. This CDR3 is CASSPTQGGHDEQFF. The DNA of the CDR3 is TGTGCCAGCAGCCCAACACAGGGGGGGCACGATGAGCAGTTCTTC.

The chain recombines TRBV5-3 with TRBJ1-2; a weak D match, TRBD1 (5 bases). TRBV5-3 has ORF status, its function being uncertain. V lost 8 bases to trimming and J lost 4 bases, with 18 bases between them. The CDR3 loop spans 14 amino acids. As DNA, the CDR3 is TGTGCCAGCAGATTCCCGGGGGGACCCTATGGCTACACCTTC. This gives the protein CASRFPGGPYGYTF.

V usage is TRBV30 and J usage is TRBJ2-2, with D maybe TRBD1 (6 bases). The CDR3 is made up of 14 amino acids. Per germline, CDR1 GTSNPN and CDR2 SVGIG (reference sequence). With 6 bases removed from V and 3 bases from J, the gap between germline ends came to 14 bases. In DNA, the CDR3 is TGTGCCTGCAACCCCGGGACACACACCGGGGAGCTGTTTTTT. As protein: CACNPGTHTGELFF.